Listed below are T cell receptor beta chains from one sample, sequenced in a study of T cell responses to AZD1222 COVID-19 vaccine. Libraries were prepared by immunoSEQ multiplex PCR; TCRdb keeps only in-frame clonotypes and omits some of them. This sample has around 120,000 clones, with 88% found just once. Source: peripheral blood, taken on day 0 of AZD1222 vaccination. These receptors were obtained from an adult in good health. CDR3s include the opening cysteine and the closing phenylalanine or tryptophan. The D gene is left open where the match is weak. The size entry is marked missing in some rows and otherwise reads once, few, many or a size class.

v_call	j_call	cdr3_length	clone_size	d_call	cdr3_nt	cdr3_aa
TRBV2	TRBJ1-1	13	NA	TRBD1	TGTGCCAGCAGTGGGAGGGGGCAGGCTGAAGCTTTCTTT	CASSGRGQAEAFF
TRBV6-2/TRBV6-3	TRBJ2-7	14	once	NA	TGTGCCAGCAGTTACGGGGGCAGTGACTACGAGCAGTACTTC	CASSYGGSDYEQYF
TRBV10-3	TRBJ2-3	14	once	NA	TGTGCCATCAAGTCGAGCCGTATCACAGATACGCAGTATTTT	CAIKSSRITDTQYF
TRBV4-1	TRBJ2-5	15	NA	TRBD1	TGCGCCAGCAGCCAATTAGGGGGCCTCCAAGAGACCCAGTACTTC	CASSQLGGLQETQYF
TRBV7-2	TRBJ1-4	15	NA	TRBD1	TGTGCCAGCAGCTTAGTGACAGGGGGCAGTGAAAAACTGTTTTTT	CASSLVTGGSEKLFF
TRBV2	TRBJ2-1	16	NA	NA	TGTGCCAGCAGTGATCAGGAGGGGAGCTCCTACAATGAGCAGTTCTTC	CASSDQEGSSYNEQFF
TRBV5-1	TRBJ2-3	15	NA	NA	TGCGCCAGCAGCCTGGACATAACTAGCACAGATACGCAGTATTTT	CASSLDITSTDTQYF
TRBV9	TRBJ1-2	15	NA	NA	TGTGCCAGCAGCGTAGGCCGCTCTGGCGGCTATGGCTACACCTTC	CASSVGRSGGYGYTF
TRBV3-1/TRBV3-2	TRBJ2-3	18	NA	TRBD2	TGTGCCAGCAGCCAAGGTTTGGGCGGGGGGACGAGCACAGATACGCAGTATTTT	CASSQGLGGGTSTDTQYF
TRBV7-2	TRBJ1-4	14	once	NA	TGTGCCAGCAGCTCAGGGTGGGTTAATGAAAAACTGTTTTTT	CASSSGWVNEKLFF
TRBV5-1	TRBJ2-7	15	NA	NA	TGCGCCAGCAGCCGGCGCCAGGGAGGACTCGACGAGCAGTACTTC	CASSRRQGGLDEQYF